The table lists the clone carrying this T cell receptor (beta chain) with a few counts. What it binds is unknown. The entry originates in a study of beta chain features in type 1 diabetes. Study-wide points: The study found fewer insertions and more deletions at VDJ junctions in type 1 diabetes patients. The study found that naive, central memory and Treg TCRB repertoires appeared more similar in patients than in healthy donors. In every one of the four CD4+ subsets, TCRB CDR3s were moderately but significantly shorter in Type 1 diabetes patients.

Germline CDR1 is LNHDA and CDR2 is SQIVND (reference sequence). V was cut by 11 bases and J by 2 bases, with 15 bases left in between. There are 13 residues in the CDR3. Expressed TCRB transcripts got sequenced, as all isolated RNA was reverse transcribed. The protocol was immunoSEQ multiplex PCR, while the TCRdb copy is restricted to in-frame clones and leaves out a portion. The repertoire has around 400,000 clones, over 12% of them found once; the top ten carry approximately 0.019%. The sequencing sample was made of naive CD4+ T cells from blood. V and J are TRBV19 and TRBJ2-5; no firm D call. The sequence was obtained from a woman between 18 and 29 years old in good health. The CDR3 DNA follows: TGTGCCTCTAACTTCCCCGGGCAAGAGACCCAGTACTTC. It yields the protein CASNFPGQETQYF.